These T cell receptor beta chains were read from a single sample in a study of glioma-infiltrating T cells. TCRdb called the multiplex PCR reads again in MiXCR, with one record for every CDR3 protein. In the table there are roughly 100,000 distinct CDR3 sequences, 40% of which are singletons. The specimen was glioma tissue, nonneoplastic brain tissue, or PBMCs (not recorded which). These receptors all stem from a human donor with low-grade glioma or glioblastoma, undergoing nonglioma brain surgery, or in good health (not recorded which). Each CDR3 is given with its conserved first and last residue. The order of the fields is clone size, V gene, J gene, D gene, CDR3 DNA, CDR3 protein. The D gene is left open where the match is weak. Some rows mark clone size as missing; the rest say once, few, many or name a class of expanded clone.

many	TRBV6-6	TRBJ2-7	-	TGTGCCAGCAGTTACTCGGGCCGCTCCTACGAGCAGTACTTC	CASSYSGRSYEQYF
once	TRBV6-2/TRBV6-3	TRBJ2-5	-	TGTGCCTGCAGTCGTGACCTGACCCAGTACTTC	CACSRDLTQYF
many	TRBV7-9	TRBJ1-1	-	TGTGCCAGCAGCTTACAGGGGACCACTGAAGCTTTCTTT	CASSLQGTTEAFF
many	TRBV29-1	TRBJ2-1	-	TGCAGCGCAACAGGGCCCTACAATGAGCAGTTCTTC	CSATGPYNEQFF
many	TRBV10-1	TRBJ2-3	-	TGCGCCAGCAGTGAGAATGAACTAACGCAGTATTTT	CASSENELTQYF
few	TRBV19	TRBJ2-1	TRBD2	TGTGCCAGTAGTTATAGACTAGCGGGGTATTTAAGCTCCTACAATGAGCAGTTCTTC	CASSYRLAGYLSSYNEQFF
-	TRBV6-1	TRBJ2-3	TRBD2	TGTGCCAGCAGTGGACCTAGCGGGGGCCAAAGCACAGATACGCAGTATTTT	CASSGPSGGQSTDTQYF
-	TRBV18	TRBJ2-2	TRBD1	TGTGCCAGCCCTTCCGGGACAGGGAGGAAAACCGGGGAGCTGTTTTTT	CASPSGTGRKTGELFF
many	TRBV20-1	TRBJ1-6	-	TGCAGTGCTAGAGATCGGAGAAATAATTCACCCCTCCACTTT	CSARDRRNNSPLHF
many	TRBV2	TRBJ2-3	-	TGTGCCAGCAGTGATTGGGACACCCGCACAGATACGCAGTATTTT	CASSDWDTRTDTQYF
-	TRBV27	TRBJ2-7	-	TGTGACAGCAGGGATTACTCCTACGAGCAGTACTTC	CDSRDYSYEQYF
-	TRBV28	TRBJ1-6	-	TGTGCTAGCAGTTTCGGGCACATACGCAGTCCTAATTCACCCCTCCACTTT	CASSFGHIRSPNSPLHF
many	TRBV29-1	TRBJ1-1	-	TGCAGCGTGGCTCAACCCGGGCGGACTGAAGCTTTCTTT	CSVAQPGRTEAFF
many	TRBV7-2	TRBJ2-7	-	TGTGCCAGCAGCCAAGGGGGGAGCAACTCCTACGAGCAGTACTTC	CASSQGGSNSYEQYF
many	TRBV7-2	TRBJ2-2	-	TGTGCCAGCAGCCTCGAACTAGCACGGGAGCTGTTTTTT	CASSLELARELFF
-	TRBV6-6	TRBJ2-7	TRBD1	TGTGCCAGCAGTCAAGACAGGGGAGAGGACGAGCAGCACTTC	CASSQDRGEDEQHF
-	TRBV6-2/TRBV6-3	TRBJ1-3	-	TGTGCCAGCACTGCCGCCAGCTCTGGAATCACCATATATTTT	CASTAASSGITIYF
-	TRBV24-1	TRBJ2-7	TRBD1	TGTGCCACCAGTGAAACGGGACAGGGCCACGAGCAGTACTTC	CATSETGQGHEQYF
many	TRBV15	TRBJ2-6	-	TGTGCCACCAGCATAGACTCTGGGGCCAACGTCCTGACTTTC	CATSIDSGANVLTF
many	TRBV6-1	TRBJ2-7	TRBD2	TGTGCCAGCAGCCCAGGACTAGCGGGAGCCGAGCAGTACTTC	CASSPGLAGAEQYF
-	TRBV20-1	TRBJ1-5	-	TGCAGTGCTAGGTCTACCCCGGTGGGCAATCAGCCCCAGCATTTT	CSARSTPVGNQPQHF
once	TRBV2	TRBJ2-7	TRBD1	TGTGCCAGCACCCCTAAGGGACAGGGGCGATCCTACGAGCAGTACTTC	CASTPKGQGRSYEQYF
few	TRBV9	TRBJ1-6	-	TGTGCCAGCAGCGGGGGCAGGCCAGCACCCCTCCACTTT	CASSGGRPAPLHF
many	TRBV5-4	TRBJ2-1	-	TGTGCCAGCAGCTCTTACAGGCTAGCTGTCTACAATGAGCAGTTCTTC	CASSSYRLAVYNEQFF
-	TRBV6-2/TRBV6-3	TRBJ1-6	TRBD1	TGTGCCAGCAGGGCAGGACAGGCCTATAATTCACCCCTCCACTTT	CASRAGQAYNSPLHF
many	TRBV7-3	TRBJ2-1	TRBD2	TGTGCCAGCAGCTTACGAGCGGGGGCCTACAATGAGCAGTTCTTC	CASSLRAGAYNEQFF
few	TRBV25-1	TRBJ2-5	-	TGTGCCAGCAGTGACCCAAATCAAGAGACCCAGTACTTC	CASSDPNQETQYF
-	TRBV6-2/TRBV6-3	TRBJ2-1	-	TGTGCCAGCAGTTACTCGACACAGGGATTCGACTCCAATGAGCAGTTCTTC	CASSYSTQGFDSNEQFF
many	TRBV2	TRBJ2-3	-	TGTGCCAGAACCTTATTAGGAAATACGCAGTATTTT	CARTLLGNTQYF
-	TRBV2	TRBJ1-1	-	TGTGCCAGCAGTGAAAGCACGGCCACTGAAGCTTTCTTT	CASSESTATEAFF
many	TRBV7-9	TRBJ1-5	TRBD1	TGTGCCAGCAGCTTCGGACAGGTCAATCAGCCCCAGCATTTT	CASSFGQVNQPQHF
-	TRBV14	TRBJ2-1	-	TGTGCCAGCTCCGGAATAGGGGTCGGCTACAATGAGCAGTTATTC	CASSGIGVGYNEQLF
many	TRBV6-1	TRBJ2-1	-	TGTGCCAGCAGGCAAGCAGGGGTCGATGAGCAGTTCTTC	CASRQAGVDEQFF
many	TRBV5-8	TRBJ2-3	-	TGTGCCAGCAGCTTATCCGGGCTTTCGCAGTATTTT	CASSLSGLSQYF
few	TRBV5-6	TRBJ2-7	-	TGTGCCAGCAGCCGTACAGATTACGAGCAGTACTTC	CASSRTDYEQYF
many	TRBV27	TRBJ2-3	-	TGTGCCAGCATGAAGCAGGGGCGGGATACGCAGTATTTT	CASMKQGRDTQYF
many	TRBV20-1	TRBJ1-5	TRBD1	TGCAGTGCAACCGACAGGGACTTTTATCAGCCCCAGCATTTT	CSATDRDFYQPQHF
-	TRBV10-3	TRBJ2-5	-	TGTGCCAGCGCGTCTGGACAGCCCCAAGAGACCAAGTACTTC	CASASGQPQETKYF
many	TRBV4-3	TRBJ2-1	-	TGCGCCAGCAGCCAAGATGGGGGAGGGGGCGTAGGACCTTACAATGAGCAGTTCTTC	CASSQDGGGGVGPYNEQFF
many	TRBV20-1	TRBJ1-1	-	TGCAGTGCTAGAGATCCGGGACGAGGGGACACTGAAGCTTTCTTT	CSARDPGRGDTEAFF
-	TRBV15	TRBJ2-3	-	TGTGCCACCAGCAGTCAAGGGACTTACACAGATACGCAGTATTTT	CATSSQGTYTDTQYF
-	TRBV2	TRBJ2-3	-	TGTGCCAGCAGTGCGGACGTCACAGATACGCAGTATTTT	CASSADVTDTQYF
many	TRBV2	TRBJ2-7	TRBD1	TGTGCCAGCAGCGAGGGACAGGGGGTGGCCTACGAGCAGTACTTC	CASSEGQGVAYEQYF
many	TRBV7-6	TRBJ1-1	-	TGTGCCAGCAGCTTAAACTTGGGCTACACTGAAGCTTTCTTT	CASSLNLGYTEAFF
many	TRBV27	TRBJ2-1	-	TGTGCCAGCAGTTTATCGGGCAGGGGAGGTGAGCAGTTCTTC	CASSLSGRGGEQFF
many	TRBV30	TRBJ1-4	TRBD1	TGTGCCTGGAACAGGGGAAACGGAGAAAAACTGTTTTTT	CAWNRGNGEKLFF
many	TRBV3-1	TRBJ2-7	-	TGTGCCAGCAGCCATCTCAACCTCGAGCAGTACTTC	CASSHLNLEQYF